This is a list of T cell receptor beta chains from one sample in a study of shared clonotypes between healthy human individuals. Clones were sequenced by immunoSEQ multiplex PCR, and TCRdb holds only the in-frame ones, with some missing. Of more than 2 million clones listed, roughly 95% are singletons. Sequencing input: naive CD4+ T cells sorted from blood. The receptors were sampled from a man aged 18 to 30 in good health. Each CDR3 is given with its conserved first and last residue. Each record gives: V gene, clone size, D gene, J gene, CDR3 DNA, CDR3 protein. The D gene is left open where the match is weak. Clone size is shown for a subset of rows, as once, few, many or a class of expanded clone.

V: TRBV6-5
size: NA
D: TRBD2
J: TRBJ2-3
DNA: TGTGCCAGCAGCCGGACGGGGGGGCATGGAGATACGCAGTATTTT
CDR3: CASSRTGGHGDTQYF

V: TRBV5-1
size: NA
D: TRBD2
J: TRBJ2-2
DNA: TGCGCCAGCAGCTTGGCTGGCGGGGGGGCGTTCACCGGGGAGCTGTTTTTT
CDR3: CASSLAGGGAFTGELFF

V: TRBV15
size: NA
D: NA
J: TRBJ2-1
DNA: TGTGCCACCAGCAGAGGGTCGGGGAACGACGTTAAGAAGGCCCGTTACAATGAGCAGTTCTTC
CDR3: CATSRGSGNDVKKARYNEQFF

V: TRBV10-1
size: NA
D: NA
J: TRBJ2-2
DNA: TGCGCCAGCAGTGAGCGGCGGGGAAACACCGGGGAGCTGTTTTTT
CDR3: CASSERRGNTGELFF

V: TRBV30
size: once
D: TRBD2
J: TRBJ2-3
DNA: TGTGCCTGGAGTGGCGGGGGGGACACAGATACGCAGTATTTT
CDR3: CAWSGGGDTDTQYF

V: TRBV2
size: NA
D: NA
J: TRBJ2-1
DNA: TGTGCCAGCAGTGAAGAGGTCAGGGCCCTCTTC
CDR3: CASSEEVRALF

V: TRBV9
size: NA
D: NA
J: TRBJ2-2
DNA: TGTGCCAGCAGCGTACTTGGGATAAACACCGGGGAGCTGTTTTTT
CDR3: CASSVLGINTGELFF

V: TRBV7-2
size: NA
D: TRBD2
J: TRBJ2-3
DNA: TGTGCCAGCAGCTTAATAGCGGGGATGAGGACAGATACGCAGTATTTT
CDR3: CASSLIAGMRTDTQYF

V: TRBV2
size: NA
D: NA
J: TRBJ2-7
DNA: TGTGCCAGCAGTGAACAGGCCGCAAACGAGCAGTACTTC
CDR3: CASSEQAANEQYF

V: TRBV18
size: NA
D: TRBD1
J: TRBJ2-4
DNA: TGTGCCAGCTCACCGGACAGGGGATATTTAGCGTACATTCAGTACTTC
CDR3: CASSPDRGYLAYIQYF

V: TRBV2
size: NA
D: NA
J: TRBJ1-2
DNA: TGTGCCAGCAGTGGAACAGTTCTGGCTAACTATGGCTACACCTTC
CDR3: CASSGTVLANYGYTF

V: TRBV30
size: NA
D: TRBD1
J: TRBJ1-2
DNA: TGTGCCTGGAGTGCCAGGGGGACGAGGGGACTTTATGGCTACACCTTC
CDR3: CAWSARGTRGLYGYTF

V: TRBV2
size: NA
D: NA
J: TRBJ1-1
DNA: TGTGCCAGCCGAAGGGGCACTGAAGCTTTCTTT
CDR3: CASRRGTEAFF

V: TRBV6-5
size: NA
D: NA
J: TRBJ2-7
DNA: TGTGCCAGCGGACCCTTTCGCTACGAGCAGTACTTC
CDR3: CASGPFRYEQYF

V: TRBV4-2
size: NA
D: NA
J: TRBJ1-4
DNA: TGTGCCAGCACCGTCTCCGGTGACCTAGGAAGTGAAAAACTGTTTTTT
CDR3: CASTVSGDLGSEKLFF

V: TRBV6-1
size: NA
D: NA
J: TRBJ2-7
DNA: TGTGCCAGCAGTGAGGGCGCGCGGCACGAGCAGTACTTC
CDR3: CASSEGARHEQYF

V: TRBV2
size: NA
D: NA
J: TRBJ2-3
DNA: TGTGCCAGCAGTCTAAGCCGGGCGAATACGCAGTATTTT
CDR3: CASSLSRANTQYF

V: TRBV2
size: NA
D: NA
J: TRBJ2-1
DNA: TGTGCCAGCAGAACAGGTGGGGGTTGGAGCGGTAGCTCCTACAATGAGCAGTTCTTC
CDR3: CASRTGGGWSGSSYNEQFF

V: TRBV30
size: NA
D: NA
J: TRBJ2-3
DNA: TGTGCCTGGAGTGTCTGGGGGGGCGAAAACACAGATACGCAGTATTTT
CDR3: CAWSVWGGENTDTQYF

V: TRBV10-2
size: NA
D: NA
J: TRBJ2-7
DNA: TGCGCCAGCAGTGCGCGTTACAGCCCCTACGAGCAGTACTTC
CDR3: CASSARYSPYEQYF

V: TRBV6-5
size: NA
D: NA
J: TRBJ2-7
DNA: TGTGCCAGCAGTTACTCGAGGGCTCTAGCAGCCTACGAGCAGTACTTC
CDR3: CASSYSRALAAYEQYF

V: TRBV7-2
size: NA
D: TRBD2
J: TRBJ2-5
DNA: TGTGCCAGCAGCTCCTTGGTGCTAGCGGGAGGCTTCCAAGAGACCCAGTACTTC
CDR3: CASSSLVLAGGFQETQYF

V: TRBV6-5
size: NA
D: NA
J: TRBJ1-3
DNA: TGTGCCAGCAGTTACTCGGGCGTAAGAAACACCATATATTTT
CDR3: CASSYSGVRNTIYF

V: TRBV18
size: NA
D: NA
J: TRBJ2-1
DNA: TGTGCCAGCTCACCCCTAGAGGGAGCCTACAATGAGCAGTTCTTC
CDR3: CASSPLEGAYNEQFF

V: TRBV19
size: NA
D: TRBD1
J: TRBJ1-1
DNA: TGTGCCAGTAGTTCGACAGGGCAGCGGAACACTGAAGCTTTCTTT
CDR3: CASSSTGQRNTEAFF